These 32 T cell receptor beta chains originate from one sample sequenced in a study of cytomegalovirus exposure and HLA in healthy donors. The PCR made use of 60 Vbeta and 13 Jbeta primers. The method was immunoSEQ multiplex PCR; TCRdb's version includes in-frame clones alone and lacks a portion of them. This table has about 130,000 clones, about 74% appearing once. Sequencing was performed on PBMCs. All receptors come from a man aged 35 to 55 in good health and CMV-seropositive.

The genes are TRBV7-9 and TRBJ1-4; 10 bases agree with TRBD1. Germline assignment: CDR1 SEHNR and CDR2 FQNEAQ (reference sequence). The V gene end was trimmed by 4 bases and the J gene end by 3 bases; junction bases not matched to a gene: 8. This CDR3 region has 17 residues. CDR3 residues: CASSSVDRGPANEKLFF. The CDR3 coding sequence is TGTGCCAGCAGCTCGGTAGACAGGGGGCCGGCTAATGAAAAACTGTTTTTT.

The rearrangement joins TRBV11-1 to TRBJ1-2, with a weak D call TRBD1 (5 bases). The CDR3 consists of 15 residues. Germline CDR1 and CDR2: SGHAT and FQDESV (reference sequence). V dropped 0 bases and J dropped 7 bases, with 15 bases sitting between them. CDR3 in DNA: TGTGCCAGCAGCTTAGCGCTGGAGGGGCGCCGTGGCTACACCTTC. Protein: CASSLALEGRRGYTF.

This rearrangement joins TRBV9 to TRBJ2-1; 12 nucleotides agree with TRBD1. Germline CDR1 reads SGDLS; CDR2 reads YYNGEE. Trimming cost V 0 bases and J 6 bases; bases outside gene matches: 4. This CDR3 comprises 16 residues. The CDR3: CASSVGDRGRVNEQFF. In DNA, the CDR3 is TGTGCCAGCAGCGTAGGGGACAGGGGGCGGGTCAATGAGCAGTTCTTC. Supplemented by reference TRBV9 and TRBJ2-1, the full variable domain reads DSGVTQTPKHLITATGQRVTLRCSPRSGDLSVYWYQQSLDQGLQFLIQYYNGEERAKGNILERFSAQQFPDLHSELNLSSLELGDSALYFCASSVGDRGRVNEQFFGPGTRLTVL.

The chain has TRBV5-8 and TRBJ2-7; 10 positions match TRBD1. Germline CDR1 reads SGHTS; CDR2 reads YDEGEE. Germline trimming cut 4 bases from V and 3 bases from J; bases unmatched to any gene: 4. CDR3 length: 14 amino acids. This CDR3 reads CASSRGTGDYEQYF. In DNA, the CDR3 is TGTGCCAGCAGCAGGGGGACAGGGGACTACGAGCAGTACTTC.

The chain carries TRBV30 and TRBJ1-5; 9 nucleotides align to TRBD1. With 1 base clipped from V and 7 bases from J, the junction kept 2 bases outside the gene matches. This CDR3 is 13 amino acids long. Germline values: CDR1 GTSNPN, CDR2 SVGIG (reference sequence). CDR3 sequence reads: CAWSGTGEQPQHF. DNA for the CDR3: TGTGCCTGGAGTGGGACAGGGGAACAGCCCCAGCATTTT. Filled out from reference TRBV30 and TRBJ1-5, the complete variable domain reads SQTIHQWPATLVQPVGSPLSLECTVEGTSNPNLYWYRQAAGRGLQLLFYSVGIGQISSEVPQNLSASRPQDRQFILSSKKLLLSDSGFYLCAWSGTGEQPQHFGDGTRLSIL.

The chain uses TRBV5-8 and TRBJ1-2; 11 bases match TRBD1. V lost 4 bases to trimming and J lost 4 bases; unmatched junction nucleotides: 6. The germline V gene encodes CDR1 SGHTS and CDR2 YDEGEE. The CDR3 contains 15 residues. This CDR3 reads CASSQWTGGGYGYTF. CDR3 nucleotide sequence: TGTGCCAGCAGCCAATGGACAGGGGGCGGCTATGGCTACACCTTC. Full variable domain (missing parts from reference TRBV5-8 and TRBJ1-2): EAGVTQSPTHLIKTRGQQATLRCSPISGHTSVYWYQQALGLGLQFLLWYDEGEERNRGNFPPRFSGRQFPNYSSELNVNALELEDSALYLCASSQWTGGGYGYTFGSGTRLTVV.

The V and J genes are TRBV5-1 and TRBJ1-4, with D hard to call. This CDR3 is built from 15 residues. V was pared by 4 bases and J by 4 bases, with 14 bases between. Germline V CDR1 and CDR2: SGHRS, YFSETQ. This CDR3 is CASSPSGSGNEKLFF. In DNA form, the CDR3 reads TGCGCCAGCAGCCCGTCGGGTTCGGGTAATGAAAAACTGTTTTTT.

The rearrangement links TRBV5-1 to TRBJ2-1; the match to TRBD1 covers 10 bases. The CDR3 runs 14 residues. Looked up from germline, CDR1 is SGHRS and CDR2 is YFSETQ. J gave up 8 bases and V 1 base, and 3 bases lay outside the gene matches. CDR3 loop: CASSLRQGADEQFF. CDR3 DNA sequence: TGCGCCAGCAGCTTGCGACAGGGGGCTGATGAGCAGTTCTTC.

This clone was found a few times. The J gene is TRBJ2-7, the V gene TRBV27, with 9 positions matching TRBD1. After removal of 4 bases from V and 4 bases from J, the junction contained 5 bases not matched to a gene. The CDR3 extends over 14 amino acids. Germline CDR1 and CDR2: MNHEY and SMNVEV (reference sequence). In nucleotides, the CDR3 is TGTGCCAGCAGTTCTTACAGGGGGCAATACGAGCAGTACTTC. Translating gives CASSSYRGQYEQYF.

The gene calls are TRBV7-6 and TRBJ1-3; D is possibly TRBD1 (5 bases). CDR1 SGHVS and CDR2 FNYEAQ come from the germline V gene. The germline V and J ends were trimmed by 6 bases and 0 bases, with 12 bases remaining between them. This CDR3 has 15 amino acids. The chain's CDR3 is CASSSGTTSGNTIYF. For the CDR3, the DNA is TGTGCCAGCAGTTCCGGGACTACCTCTGGAAACACCATATATTTT.

V gene TRBV7-8 combines with J gene TRBJ2-1; 12 bases align to TRBD2. This CDR3 has 17 residues. V trimming: 5 bases; J trimming: 13 bases; junction bases outside the gene matches: 18. Germline loops: CDR1 SGHVS, CDR2 FQNEAQ. CDR3 bases: TGTGCCAGCAGCCAGGGGAGGGGTGGGACTAGCGGGCGGGTTCAGTTCTTC. Translating gives CASSQGRGGTSGRVQFF.

V and J are TRBV18 and TRBJ1-5; possible D gene TRBD1, 5 bases. Germline loops: CDR1 KGHSH, CDR2 LQKENI. The CDR3 is 15 amino acids. V lost 5 bases, J lost 0 bases, and 11 bases lay in between. The CDR3 protein is CASSSGLDSNQPQHF. DNA for the CDR3: TGTGCCAGCTCATCGGGACTGGATAGCAATCAGCCCCAGCATTTT.

The chain combines TRBV11-2 with TRBJ2-2; perhaps TRBD2 as D (5 bases). Trimming removed 5 bases from V and 4 bases from J, with 11 bases in between. The CDR3 loop spans 14 amino acids. Germline V gene sequence: CDR1 SGHAT, CDR2 FQNNGV. CDR3 coding DNA: TGTGCCAGCAGCCAAGTCGGGGTCACCGGGGAGCTGTTTTTT. It is translated as CASSQVGVTGELFF.

This chain joins TRBV6-5 and TRBJ1-2; 7 bases line up with TRBD1. CDR1 is MNHEY, CDR2 SVGAGI, per germline. The V segment lost 6 bases and the J segment 5 bases; nucleotides outside the gene matches: 12. CDR3 size: 15 residues. The CDR3 coding sequence is TGTGCCAGCAGACTCGACAGGGACCGGTTTTATGGCTACACCTTC. The encoded protein is CASRLDRDRFYGYTF.

The CDR3 sequence: CASSLGLRLRDNEQFF. In DNA, the CDR3 is TGCGCCAGCAGCTTGGGCCTGCGCCTTCGGGACAATGAGCAGTTCTTC. The chain uses TRBV5-1 and TRBJ2-1; D is uncertain. Deletions cut 0 bases from V and 5 bases from J, with 15 bases between. Germline V gene data show CDR1 as SGHRS and CDR2 as YFSETQ. The CDR3 spans 16 residues.

In its sample, this clone was seen a few times. The chain joins TRBV15 to TRBJ2-7, with TRBD2 matching over 7 bases. Germline-derived CDR1 and CDR2 are LNHNV and YYDKDF (reference sequence). V shed 5 bases, J shed 3 bases, and the junction held 16 bases outside the gene matches. This CDR3 contains 17 residues. The CDR3 is CATSPPWSGTSNYEQYF. CDR3 sequence (DNA): TGTGCCACCAGCCCCCCCTGGAGCGGGACGTCGAACTACGAGCAGTACTTC. The full variable domain, in which reference TRBV15 and TRBJ2-7 provide the parts outside the CDR3, is DAMVIQNPRYQVTQFGKPVTLSCSQTLNHNVMYWYQQKSSQAPKLLFHYYDKDFNNEADTPDNFQSRRPNTSFCFLDIRSPGLGDTAMYLCATSPPWSGTSNYEQYFGPGTRLTVT.

The V call is TRBV7-8, the J call TRBJ2-7, with 12 positions matching TRBD2. The CDR3 runs to 16 residues. The ends lost 5 bases at V and 0 bases at J; junction bases unmatched: 5. The germline gives CDR1 SGHVS, CDR2 FQNEAQ. Here the CDR3 reads CASSPGLAGLSYEQYF. In DNA form, the CDR3 reads TGTGCCAGCAGCCCGGGACTAGCGGGCCTCTCCTACGAGCAGTACTTC.

The chain employs TRBV5-1 and TRBJ2-2; 11 bases match TRBD2. After removal of 2 bases from V and 5 bases from J, the junction contained 5 bases not matched to a gene. Per the germline V gene, CDR1 is SGHRS and CDR2 is YFSETQ. The CDR3 has 16 amino acids. Here the CDR3 DNA reads TGCGCCAGCAGCTTATCCCTAGCGGGAGGTACCGGGGAGCTGTTTTTT. As protein: CASSLSLAGGTGELFF. The variable domain in full, completed from reference TRBV5-1 and TRBJ2-2, reads KAGVTQTPRYLIKTRGQQVTLSCSPISGHRSVSWYQQTPGQGLQFLFEYFSETQRNKGNFPGRFSGRQFSNSRSEMNVSTLELGDSALYLCASSLSLAGGTGELFFGEGSRLTVL.

V is TRBV27 and J is TRBJ1-1; TRBD1 might be the D (5 bases). The V gene's germline CDR1 is MNHEY and CDR2 SMNVEV (reference sequence). This CDR3 comprises 15 residues. Deletions cut 5 bases from V and 1 base from J, with 14 bases between. The CDR3 coding sequence is TGTGCCAGCAGTCCCTCCCCCACAGGGAACACTGAAGCTTTCTTT. This gives the protein CASSPSPTGNTEAFF.

The rearrangement uses TRBV5-1 and TRBJ2-3; 7 bases align to TRBD2. Germline V gene lookup returns CDR1 SGHRS and CDR2 YFSETQ. The CDR3 extends over 15 amino acids. The V and J ends lost 1 base and 1 base, in that order; junction bases with no gene match: 3. CDR3: CASSLREGGTDTQYF. DNA of the CDR3: TGCGCCAGCAGCTTGAGGGAGGGTGGCACAGATACGCAGTATTTT.

The chain employs TRBV28 and TRBJ1-4, with 10 bases matching TRBD1. V was clipped by 2 bases and J by 1 base; unmatched bases: 1. The length of the CDR3 is 16 residues. Germline CDR1 is MDHEN and CDR2 is SYDVKM. This chain's CDR3 is CASSLGDRGTNEKLFF. The DNA of the CDR3 is TGTGCCAGCAGTTTAGGGGACAGGGGAACTAATGAAAAACTGTTTTTT.

This clone was detected only a few times. V gene TRBV7-8 combines with J gene TRBJ2-2; the match to TRBD2 covers 7 bases. CDR1 SGHVS and CDR2 FQNEAQ come from the germline V gene. The CDR3 consists of 15 residues. The trim removed 5 bases at V and 2 bases at J, leaving 5 bases unmatched. In DNA, the CDR3 is TGTGCCAGCAGCAGGACTAGAGTAAACACCGGGGAGCTGTTTTTT. It specifies CASSRTRVNTGELFF.

The rearrangement uses TRBV7-8 and TRBJ2-2, with D tentatively TRBD2 (5 bases). Trimming stripped 1 base from V and 0 bases from J, with 15 bases between. The CDR3 consists of 18 residues. Germline lookup yields CDR1 SGHVS and CDR2 FQNEAQ. The CDR3 loop reads CASSLVRGFDANTGELFF. CDR3 coding DNA: TGTGCCAGCAGCTTAGTCCGGGGTTTTGACGCGAACACCGGGGAGCTGTTTTTT.

This chain joins TRBV6-6 and TRBJ1-3; unclear D gene. V lost 5 bases and J 6 bases, leaving 17 bases between the germline ends. The germline CDR1 and CDR2 sequences are MNHNY and SVGAGI (reference sequence). The CDR3 contains 15 residues. CDR3 loop: CASSKLEGGENTIYF. CDR3 DNA: TGTGCCAGCAGTAAACTGGAGGGAGGAGAAAACACCATATATTTT.

J is TRBJ2-6 and V is TRBV5-4; TRBD1 matches at 10 bases. This CDR3 spans 18 amino acids. Germline CDR1 is SGHNT and CDR2 is YYREEE (reference sequence). V was pared by 2 bases and J by 2 bases, with 7 bases of the junction left unmatched. In nucleotides, the CDR3 is TGTGCCAGCAGCTTTGGGGGACAGGGGTTAGCTGGGGCCAACGTCCTGACTTTC. Translated, it gives CASSFGGQGLAGANVLTF.

This chain uses TRBV2 with TRBJ1-5; no reliable D call. CDR1 is SNHLY and CDR2 is FYNNEI in the germline V gene. The V gene lost 3 bases and the J gene lost 0 bases, with 9 bases spanning the gap. The CDR3 sequence is 15 residues long. The CDR3 region has the DNA TGTGCCAGCAGTGATCTGGGCAGTAGCAATCAGCCCCAGCATTTT. Protein product: CASSDLGSSNQPQHF.

The genes are TRBV5-4 and TRBJ2-5; no reliable D call. The J call is doubtful: the DNA matches TRBJ2-7 better. The CDR3 spans 12 residues. Germline values: CDR1 SGHNT, CDR2 YYREEE (reference sequence). Here the CDR3 DNA reads TGTGCCAGCAGCTTGGGGAGAAACGAGCAGTACTTC. Translating gives CASSLGRNEQYF.

The genes are TRBV25-1 and TRBJ1-1; D is perhaps TRBD1 (5 bases). This CDR3 contains 16 residues. The V gene lost 2 bases and the J gene lost 0 bases, with 13 bases spanning the gap. The germline V gene has CDR1 MGHDK and CDR2 SYGVNS. CDR3 sequence reads: CASSEDRGGMNTEAFF. The CDR3 DNA reads TGTGCCAGCAGTGAAGATAGGGGAGGGATGAACACTGAAGCTTTCTTT.

V is TRBV29-1 and J is TRBJ1-2; tentative D call: TRBD1 (6 bases). The germline V gene encodes CDR1 SQVTM and CDR2 ANQGSEA. This CDR3 has 15 amino acids. The germline V and J ends were trimmed by 4 bases and 0 bases, with 15 bases remaining between them. The CDR3, as DNA: TGCAGCGTTGGGGGGGGCAGGGGCCCTAACTATGGCTACACCTTC. Residues: CSVGGGRGPNYGYTF.

The gene calls are TRBV5-1 and TRBJ2-5; D not resolved. Deletions cut 4 bases from V and 5 bases from J, with 18 bases between. The V gene's germline CDR1 is SGHRS and CDR2 YFSETQ. The CDR3 has 15 amino acids. The CDR3 is CASSQDDSRRETQYF. DNA of the CDR3: TGCGCCAGCAGCCAAGACGACTCCCGAAGGGAGACCCAGTACTTC.

The rearrangement links TRBV27 to TRBJ2-6, with TRBD1 matching over 8 bases. Germline-derived CDR1 and CDR2 are MNHEY and SMNVEV (reference sequence). The trim removed 5 bases at V and 3 bases at J, leaving 6 bases unmatched. The CDR3 length is 16 residues. The CDR3 DNA is TGTGCCAGCAGTCCAAGACAGGGGTTTGGGGCCAACGTCCTGACTTTC. This gives the protein CASSPRQGFGANVLTF.

The chain links TRBV7-9 to TRBJ2-2; 8 bases are a match to TRBD1. V shed 4 bases and J 2 bases; nucleotides not matched to a gene: 6. The germline V gene has CDR1 SEHNR and CDR2 FQNEAQ (reference sequence). There are 16 residues in the CDR3. CDR3 protein: CASSSPGQANTGELFF. The CDR3 nucleotides are TGTGCCAGCAGCTCACCGGGACAGGCAAACACCGGGGAGCTGTTTTTT.